This section outlines one T cell receptor (beta chain) sequence together with its context. Its antigen is still unknown. Per-nucleotide qualities are absent, and no much larger clonotype sits a single base away. The data were obtained in a study of breast tumors, draining lymph nodes, adjacent tissues (dated by TCRdb to between 2015 and 2016). Turning to the overall study: The study compared TCR beta repertoires across tumor, adjacent nontumor tissue and axillary lymph nodes from breast cancer patients. The study aimed to assess the relationships and possible T-cell exchange between tumor, surrounding tissue and draining lymph node repertoires in human breast cancer.

TCRdb records Illumina HiSeq 2000 as the sequencer. Multiplex PCR amplification was used to generate the TCR beta chain libraries. High-throughput sequencing was used to analyze the amplified TCR beta chain products. TCRdb cleaned the public reads at Q25 with fastp, built clones with MiXCR and kept in-frame beta chains. Rows with one shared CDR3 protein collapse into an entry with the most common genes and DNA. In this sample the table shows approximately 210,000 distinct CDR3 sequences, about 34% of which occur a single time. Approximately 1.5% of the sample is in the top ten clones. The axillary draining lymph nodes of breast cancer patients were the source of the lymph node samples. V and J are trimmed by 2 bases and 8 bases, and the gene matches miss 2 bases of the junction. From its cysteine to its phenylalanine, the CDR3 spans 13 amino acids. The CDR3 DNA has 39 bases and is translated from base 1. From the germline V gene, CDR1 is SGHDT and CDR2 is YYEEEE.

General study outcomes and caveats: The data were considered consistent with the idea that most tumor T cells come from the lymph node and then expand in tumor tissue. Tumor T-cell repertoires showed less diversity than lymph node repertoires and more diversity than nontumor tissue repertoires, and tumor T-cell repertoires showed preferential V and J gene usage. Tumor and nontumor tissue repertoires were found to be significantly more similar in luminal-like than in basal-like breast cancer. Rather than being directly demonstrated, the conclusion that tumor T cells originate in lymph nodes was presented as consistent with a hypothesis.

The chain was built from TRBV5-6 and TRBJ2-2, with 8 bases in between that match TRBD2. The sequencing input was axillary lymph node tissue. This sequence was found in a female donor with breast cancer. Some clones in this sample may be carry-over from other donors' samples. The DNA is TGTGCCAGCAGCTTACTAGCGGATGGGGAGCTGTTTTTT. Its protein is CASSLLADGELFF.